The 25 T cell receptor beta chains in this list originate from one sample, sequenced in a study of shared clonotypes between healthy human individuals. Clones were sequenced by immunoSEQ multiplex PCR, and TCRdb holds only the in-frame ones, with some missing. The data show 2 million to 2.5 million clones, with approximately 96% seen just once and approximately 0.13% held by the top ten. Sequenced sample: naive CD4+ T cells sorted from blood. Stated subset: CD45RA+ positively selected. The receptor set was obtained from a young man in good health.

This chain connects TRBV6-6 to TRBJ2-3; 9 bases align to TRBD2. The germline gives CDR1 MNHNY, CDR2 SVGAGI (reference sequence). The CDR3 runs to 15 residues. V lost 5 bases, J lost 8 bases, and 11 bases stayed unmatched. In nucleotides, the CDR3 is TGTGCCAGCAGTCCCGGGGGCGGGAGGGCCGGTACGCAGTATTTT. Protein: CASSPGGGRAGTQYF.

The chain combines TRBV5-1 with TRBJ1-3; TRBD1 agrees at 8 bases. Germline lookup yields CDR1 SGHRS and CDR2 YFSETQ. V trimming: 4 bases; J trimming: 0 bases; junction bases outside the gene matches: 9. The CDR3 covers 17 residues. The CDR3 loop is CASSEPGGQSSGNTIYF. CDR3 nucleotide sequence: TGCGCCAGCAGCGAGCCAGGGGGCCAAAGCTCTGGAAACACCATATATTTT. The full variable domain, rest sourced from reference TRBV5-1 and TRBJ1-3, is KAGVTQTPRYLIKTRGQQVTLSCSPISGHRSVSWYQQTPGQGLQFLFEYFSETQRNKGNFPGRFSGRQFSNSRSEMNVSTLELGDSALYLCASSEPGGQSSGNTIYFGEGSWLTVV.

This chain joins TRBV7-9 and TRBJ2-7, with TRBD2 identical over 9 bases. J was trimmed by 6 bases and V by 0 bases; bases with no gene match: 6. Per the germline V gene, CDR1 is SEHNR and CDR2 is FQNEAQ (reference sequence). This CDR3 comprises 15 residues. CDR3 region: CASSLAGLAGFEQYF. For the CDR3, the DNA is TGTGCCAGCAGCTTAGCTGGGCTAGCGGGATTCGAGCAGTACTTC.

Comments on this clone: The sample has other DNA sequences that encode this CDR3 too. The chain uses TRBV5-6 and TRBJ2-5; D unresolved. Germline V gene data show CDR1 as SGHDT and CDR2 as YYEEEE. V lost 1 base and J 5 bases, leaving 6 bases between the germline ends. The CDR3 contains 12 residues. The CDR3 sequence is CASSLSGETQYF. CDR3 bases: TGTGCCAGCAGCTTGTCAGGCGAGACCCAGTACTTC. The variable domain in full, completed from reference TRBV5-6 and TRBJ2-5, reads DAGVTQSPTHLIKTRGQQVTLRCSPKSGHDTVSWYQQALGQGPQFIFQYYEEEERQRGNFPDRFSGHQFPNYSSELNVNALLLGDSALYLCASSLSGETQYFGPGTRLLVL.

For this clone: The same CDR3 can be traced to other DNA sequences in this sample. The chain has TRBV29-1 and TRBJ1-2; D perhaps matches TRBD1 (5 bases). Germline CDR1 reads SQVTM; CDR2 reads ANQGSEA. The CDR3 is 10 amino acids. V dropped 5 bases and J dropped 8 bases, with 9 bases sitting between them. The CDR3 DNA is TGCAGCGTTTTTGGGGACGGCTACACCTTC. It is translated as CSVFGDGYTF.

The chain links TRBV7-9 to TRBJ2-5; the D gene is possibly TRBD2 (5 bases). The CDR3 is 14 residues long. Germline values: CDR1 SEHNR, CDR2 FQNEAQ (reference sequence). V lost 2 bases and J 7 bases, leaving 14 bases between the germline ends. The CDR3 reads CASSLTREEGTQYF. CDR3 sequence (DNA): TGTGCCAGCAGCTTAACACGGGAAGAGGGGACCCAGTACTTC.

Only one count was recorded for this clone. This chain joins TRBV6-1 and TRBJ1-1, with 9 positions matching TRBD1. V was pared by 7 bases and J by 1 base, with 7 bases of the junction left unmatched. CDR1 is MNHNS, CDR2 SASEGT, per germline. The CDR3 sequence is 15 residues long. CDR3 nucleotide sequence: TGTGCCAGCAAGGACAGGGGATTTCGGAACACTGAAGCTTTCTTT. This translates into CASKDRGFRNTEAFF.

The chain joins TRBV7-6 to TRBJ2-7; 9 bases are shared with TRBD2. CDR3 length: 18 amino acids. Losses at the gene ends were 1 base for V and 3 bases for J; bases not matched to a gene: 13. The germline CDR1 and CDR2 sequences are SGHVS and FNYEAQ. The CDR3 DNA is TGTGCCAGCAGCTTAGTTCCCAGCCTTAGCGGGAGTGACTACGAGCAGTACTTC. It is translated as CASSLVPSLSGSDYEQYF.

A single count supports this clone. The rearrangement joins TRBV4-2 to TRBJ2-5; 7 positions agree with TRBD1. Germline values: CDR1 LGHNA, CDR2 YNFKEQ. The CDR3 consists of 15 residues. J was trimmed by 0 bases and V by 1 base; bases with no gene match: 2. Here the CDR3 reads CASSQVDRDQETQYF. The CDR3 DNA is TGTGCCAGCAGCCAAGTAGACAGGGACCAAGAGACCCAGTACTTC.

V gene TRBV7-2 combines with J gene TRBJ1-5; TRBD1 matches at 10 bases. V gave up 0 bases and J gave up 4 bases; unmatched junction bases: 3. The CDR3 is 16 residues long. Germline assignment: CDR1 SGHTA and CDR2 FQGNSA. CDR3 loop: CASSLARGQGNQPQHF. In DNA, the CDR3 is TGTGCCAGCAGCTTAGCGCGGGGACAGGGGAATCAGCCCCAGCATTTT.

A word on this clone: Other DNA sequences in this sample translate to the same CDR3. The CDR3 loop is CAISLSATNEKLFF. As DNA, the CDR3 is TGTGCCATCAGCTTAAGTGCAACTAATGAAAAACTGTTTTTT. V gene TRBV10-3 combines with J gene TRBJ1-4; D remains ambiguous. With 6 bases removed from V and 0 bases from J, the gap between germline ends came to 8 bases. CDR1 and CDR2 (germline): ENHRY, SYGVKD. The CDR3 length is 14 residues.

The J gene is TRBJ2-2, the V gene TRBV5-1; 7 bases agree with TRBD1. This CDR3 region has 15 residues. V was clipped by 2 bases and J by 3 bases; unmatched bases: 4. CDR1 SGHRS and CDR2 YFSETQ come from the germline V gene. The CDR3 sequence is CASSFDRADTGELFF. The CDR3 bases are TGCGCCAGCAGCTTTGACAGGGCGGACACCGGGGAGCTGTTTTTT.

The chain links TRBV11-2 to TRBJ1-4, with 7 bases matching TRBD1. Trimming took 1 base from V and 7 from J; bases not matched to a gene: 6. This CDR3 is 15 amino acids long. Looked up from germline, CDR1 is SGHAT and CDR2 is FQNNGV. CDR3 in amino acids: CASSLVAGGGEKLFF. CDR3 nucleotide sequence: TGTGCCAGCAGCTTAGTGGCAGGGGGAGGTGAAAAACTGTTTTTT.

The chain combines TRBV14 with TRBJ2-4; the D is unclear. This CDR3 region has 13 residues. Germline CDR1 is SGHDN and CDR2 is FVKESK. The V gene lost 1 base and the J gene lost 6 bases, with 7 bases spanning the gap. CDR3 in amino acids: CASSQVGINIQYF. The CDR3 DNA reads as TGTGCCAGCAGCCAAGTTGGGATAAACATTCAGTACTTC.

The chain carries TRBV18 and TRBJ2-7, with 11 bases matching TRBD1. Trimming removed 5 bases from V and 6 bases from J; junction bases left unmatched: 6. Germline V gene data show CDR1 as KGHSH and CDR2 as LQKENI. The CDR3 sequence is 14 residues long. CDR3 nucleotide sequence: TGTGCCAGCTCAGGTGGACAGGGGGCAGGCGAGCAGTACTTC. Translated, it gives CASSGGQGAGEQYF.

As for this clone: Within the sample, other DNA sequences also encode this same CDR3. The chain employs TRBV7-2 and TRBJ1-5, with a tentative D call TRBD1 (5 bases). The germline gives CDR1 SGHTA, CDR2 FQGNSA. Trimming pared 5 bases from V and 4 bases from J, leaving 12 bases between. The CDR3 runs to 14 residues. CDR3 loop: CASSPVGGNQPQHF. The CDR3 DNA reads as TGTGCCAGCAGCCCCGTGGGGGGTAATCAGCCCCAGCATTTT.

The CDR3 coding sequence is TGTGCCAGCAGCTTATCTGCAGGGGGAAACGGGGAGCTGTTTTTT. Encoded protein: CASSLSAGGNGELFF. The rearrangement links TRBV7-2 to TRBJ2-2, with TRBD1 identical over 7 bases. CDR1 is SGHTA and CDR2 is FQGNSA in the germline V gene. This CDR3 spans 15 amino acids. Trimming cost V 2 bases and J 7 bases; bases outside gene matches: 7.

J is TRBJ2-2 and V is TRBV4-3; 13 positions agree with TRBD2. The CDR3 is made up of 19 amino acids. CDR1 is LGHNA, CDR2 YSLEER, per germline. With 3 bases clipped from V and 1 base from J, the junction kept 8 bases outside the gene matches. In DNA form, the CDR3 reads TGCGCCAGCAGCCAGGGACTAGCGGGACAGCTAGGGAACACCGGGGAGCTGTTTTTT. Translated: CASSQGLAGQLGNTGELFF.

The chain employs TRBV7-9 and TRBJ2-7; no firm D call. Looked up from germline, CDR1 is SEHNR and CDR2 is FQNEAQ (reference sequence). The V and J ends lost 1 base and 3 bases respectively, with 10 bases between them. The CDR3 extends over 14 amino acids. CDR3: CASSLGVGIYEQYF. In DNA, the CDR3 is TGTGCCAGCAGCTTAGGTGTAGGGATCTACGAGCAGTACTTC.

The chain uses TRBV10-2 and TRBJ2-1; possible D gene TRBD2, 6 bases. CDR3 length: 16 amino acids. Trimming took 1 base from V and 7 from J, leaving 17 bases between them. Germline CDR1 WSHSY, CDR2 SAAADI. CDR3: CASSEYVSGVRNEQFF. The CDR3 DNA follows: TGCGCCAGCAGTGAGTATGTATCGGGAGTAAGGAATGAGCAGTTCTTC.

CDR3 in DNA: TGTGCCAGCAGCTTGGCGATATTAGCGAATATCTACAATGAGCAGTTCTTC. Protein sequence: CASSLAILANIYNEQFF. The gene calls are TRBV5-8 and TRBJ2-1; tentatively, D is TRBD2 (5 bases). V dropped 0 bases and J dropped 3 bases, with 16 bases sitting between them. Germline assignment: CDR1 SGHTS and CDR2 YDEGEE. The CDR3 sequence is 17 residues long.

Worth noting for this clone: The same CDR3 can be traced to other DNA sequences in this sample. CDR3 DNA sequence: TGTGCCAGTAGTATAGTAGCAACTAATGAAAAACTGTTTTTT. Translating gives CASSIVATNEKLFF. V is TRBV19 and J is TRBJ1-4, with D unclear. V was clipped by 1 base and J by 0 bases, with 3 bases between them. The germline gives CDR1 LNHDA, CDR2 SQIVND (reference sequence). The length of the CDR3 is 14 residues.

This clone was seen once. The CDR3, as DNA: TGTGCCAGCAGACAATCCGACAGGGCGAACACTGAAGCTTTCTTT. Encoded protein: CASRQSDRANTEAFF. J is TRBJ1-1 and V is TRBV6-4, with 7 bases that match TRBD1. This CDR3 spans 15 amino acids. Germline V CDR1 and CDR2: MRHNA, SNTAGT. J was trimmed by 1 base and V by 6 bases; bases with no gene match: 8.

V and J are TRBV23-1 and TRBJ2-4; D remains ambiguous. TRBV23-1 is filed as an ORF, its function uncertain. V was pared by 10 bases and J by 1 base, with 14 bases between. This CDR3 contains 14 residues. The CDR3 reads CATSGHGAKNIQYF. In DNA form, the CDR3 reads TGCGCCACCTCCGGCCACGGGGCCAAAAACATTCAGTACTTC.

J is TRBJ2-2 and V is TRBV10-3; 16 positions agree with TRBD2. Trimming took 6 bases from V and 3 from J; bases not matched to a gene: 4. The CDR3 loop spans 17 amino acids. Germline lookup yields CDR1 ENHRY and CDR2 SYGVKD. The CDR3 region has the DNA TGTGCCATCAGCGGGACTAGCGGGAGGGCGGACACCGGGGAGCTGTTTTTT. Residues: CAISGTSGRADTGELFF.